The entry that follows covers one TCR beta chain sequence. Its antigen is as yet unknown. Unique molecular identifiers were linked by the library to individual cDNA molecules. TCRdb re-called the RACE reads through MiXCR, storing one row per CDR3 protein. The table shows some 330,000 distinct CDR3 sequences, with 5.5% occurring only once. The data derive from a study of human T cells and chemical hapten exposure. On the study more broadly: Per-sample variation in TCR yield stemmed mainly from small pooled library volume differences. Study-level points and caveats: Controls had significantly fewer large CDR3 similarity clusters than were formed by expanded TCRs. Donor immune responses may differ from healthy people's, since all donors had alopecia.

Germline values: CDR1 SNHLY, CDR2 FYNNEI. The CDR3 runs to 16 residues. Trimming removed 8 bases from V and 1 base from J, with 21 bases in between. Specified time point: pre-sensitization, week 0. Described treatment: therapeutic diphenylcyclopropenone sensitization with weekly scalp DPC. The material sequenced was whole blood, taken in connection with sensitization to the hapten diphenylcyclopropenone (DPC). The chain employs TRBV2 and TRBJ2-7; maybe TRBD1 (6 bases). This sequence originates from a woman between 18 and 30 years old with alopecia areata. Some clones in this sample may be carry-over from other donors' samples. Here the CDR3 reads CASGTRDTYRSYEQYF. The CDR3 nucleotides read TGTGCCAGCGGAACCCGGGACACTTACAGATCCTACGAGCAGTACTTC.